The clone carrying this T cell receptor beta chain was detected once. Germline assignment: CDR1 SEHNR and CDR2 FQNEAQ (reference sequence). The CDR3 totals 11 residues. V was shortened by 2 bases and J by 6 bases, with 5 bases between the two germline ends. TCRdb reprocessed the 5' RACE reads with MiXCR, giving one entry per CDR3 protein. The sample lists approximately 190,000 distinct CDR3 sequences, 15% to 20% occurring once. These data originate in a study of identical twins. These records were also assigned to another study, of T cells expressing NK-cell markers.

This receptor was obtained from a woman younger than 35 in good health. Sequencing used CD8+ T cells sorted from blood. The chain couples TRBV7-9 to TRBJ2-7; D uncertain. Here the CDR3 DNA reads TGTGCCAGCAGCTTAAGTTCCGAGCAGTACTTC. Translated, it gives CASSLSSEQYF.